The 23 T cell receptor beta chains below come from one sample, sequenced in a study of CD8+CD57+ T cells in acquired aplastic anemia. TCR beta VDJ and CDR3 profiling used genomic DNA as template. TCRdb reanalysed the reads using MiXCR and keeps one entry per CDR3 protein. The table has around 200,000 distinct CDR3 sequences, 61% seen once; the top ten hold about 29%. Sequenced sample: sorted CD4+, CD8+, or CD8+CD57+ T cells (not recorded which) from PBMCs. Every receptor here comes from a human donor in good health.

Of note for this clonotype: With a much larger clone just one base away, this may be a read error. The chain couples TRBV10-3 to TRBJ2-7; D possibly corresponds to TRBD1 (6 bases). V was cut by 2 bases and J by 5 bases, with 16 bases left in between. The germline gives CDR1 ENHRY, CDR2 SYGVKD. This CDR3 has 15 amino acids. The CDR3 is CAISEPGAGLDEQYF. In DNA, the CDR3 is TGTGCCATCAGTGAGCCAGGGGCAGGGCTTGACGAGCAGTACTTC.

This clonotype was observed a few times. The rearrangement joins TRBV29-1 to TRBJ2-1, with a possible D match to TRBD1 (5 bases). Per germline, CDR1 SQVTM and CDR2 ANQGSEA. Trimming stripped 6 bases from V and 5 bases from J, with 8 bases between. This CDR3 contains 11 residues. The CDR3, as DNA: TGCAGCGTGTCCAGGGACAATGAGCAGTTCTTC. It is translated as CSVSRDNEQFF.

V usage is TRBV7-3 and J usage is TRBJ1-1, with a weak D call TRBD1 (5 bases). The length of the CDR3 is 14 residues. The V gene's germline CDR1 is SGHTA and CDR2 FQGTGA. The V and J ends lost 6 bases and 1 base respectively, with 12 bases between them. CDR3 region: CASSPMGGNTEAFF. CDR3 sequence (DNA): TGTGCCAGCAGTCCGATGGGGGGGAACACTGAAGCTTTCTTT.

This clonotype was seen more than once but under ten times. The gene calls are TRBV9 and TRBJ2-3; 7 bases are a match to TRBD2. The ends lost 5 bases at V and 2 bases at J; junction bases unmatched: 11. Per the germline V gene, CDR1 is SGDLS and CDR2 is YYNGEE. This CDR3 contains 16 residues. The CDR3 loop reads CASSGEGGQPTDTQYF. The CDR3 DNA sequence: TGTGCCAGCAGTGGGGAGGGCGGCCAGCCCACAGATACGCAGTATTTT.

V and J are TRBV10-3 and TRBJ2-3; 7 bases map to TRBD1. This CDR3 contains 14 residues. The junction had 6 bases not matched to a gene; V was cut back by 7 bases and J by 2 bases. Germline lookup yields CDR1 ENHRY and CDR2 SYGVKD. This CDR3 reads CAIKRGRDTDTQYF. The CDR3 DNA reads as TGTGCCATCAAGAGGGGGCGAGACACAGATACGCAGTATTTT.

This clonotype is a singleton in its sample. This sequence joins TRBV19 and TRBJ2-2; a possible D gene is TRBD1 (6 bases). The germline gives CDR1 LNHDA, CDR2 SQIVND (reference sequence). This CDR3 contains 18 residues. V lost 5 bases and J lost 3, with 22 bases in between. For the CDR3, the DNA is TGTGCCAGTAGTCACAAGGGCAAGGGGGTATTGGACACCGGGGAGCTGTTTTTT. Protein sequence: CASSHKGKGVLDTGELFF.

At least ten counts were recorded for this clonotype. The V and J genes are TRBV27 and TRBJ2-3, with 9 positions matching TRBD2. The CDR3 is 16 amino acids. Germline V CDR1 and CDR2: MNHEY, SMNVEV (reference sequence). V trimming: 3 bases; J trimming: 6 bases; junction bases outside the gene matches: 10. In nucleotides, the CDR3 is TGTGCCAGCAGTTTTTGGCGCGGGGGGGCCTACGATACGCAGTATTTT. Encoded protein: CASSFWRGGAYDTQYF.

At least ten counts were recorded for this clonotype. The rearrangement links TRBV27 to TRBJ2-7; weak D call: TRBD1 (6 bases). This CDR3 contains 13 residues. Trimming cost V 2 bases and J 3 bases, with 8 bases left between them. CDR1 MNHEY and CDR2 SMNVEV come from the germline V gene (reference sequence). The CDR3 spells CASSLARGYEQYF. Here the CDR3 DNA reads TGTGCCAGCAGTTTAGCCAGGGGCTACGAGCAGTACTTC.

This rearrangement joins TRBV10-3 to TRBJ1-2, with no clear D. CDR1 is ENHRY and CDR2 is SYGVKD in the germline V gene. Trimming shortened V by 3 bases and J by 4 bases, and 12 bases separated the two germline ends. The CDR3 covers 14 residues. The DNA of the CDR3 is TGTGCCATCAGTGACACGCAGATACTCTATGGCTACACCTTC. It translates to CAISDTQILYGYTF.

In this sample, this clonotype turned up many times. The genes are TRBV7-9 and TRBJ2-1; D might be TRBD2 (6 bases). Trimming pared 11 bases from V and 4 bases from J, leaving 18 bases between. The CDR3 sequence is 14 residues long. Germline V gene sequence: CDR1 SEHNR, CDR2 FQNEAQ (reference sequence). The CDR3 DNA reads as TGTGCCTGTAACTTCGTGGGGGGATACAATGAGCAGTTCTTC. This codes for CACNFVGGYNEQFF.

This clonotype was recorded at least ten times. CDR3 sequence: CASRTIGNPFEQYF. The DNA for the CDR3 is TGTGCCAGCAGGACAATAGGTAATCCCTTCGAGCAGTACTTC. The chain carries TRBV12-3 or TRBV12-4 and TRBJ2-7; unclear D gene. The ends were cut back, 6 bases at V and 6 bases at J, with 18 bases in the middle. CDR3 length equals 14 residues.

This clonotype was counted ten times or more. The chain couples TRBV12-3 or TRBV12-4 to TRBJ1-4, with D unclear. CDR3 length: 15 amino acids. Trimming left V 3 bases short and J 4 bases short, with 12 bases between. In DNA form, the CDR3 reads TGTGCCAGCAGTTTTCAGGCAGTCCTTAATGAAAAACTGTTTTTT. Translation gives CASSFQAVLNEKLFF.

This clonotype turned up a few times. V usage is TRBV7-2 and J usage is TRBJ2-3; D may match TRBD1 or TRBD2 (5 bases each). CDR3 size: 16 residues. From germline, CDR1 is SGHTA and CDR2 FQGNSA. The ends were cut back, 1 base at V and 1 base at J, with 12 bases in the middle. The CDR3 here is CASSLGGVGRTDTQYF. CDR3 nucleotide sequence: TGTGCCAGCAGCTTAGGGGGAGTGGGACGCACAGATACGCAGTATTTT.

The chain links TRBV13 to TRBJ2-1, with D uncertain. The CDR3 extends over 12 amino acids. Deletions cut 4 bases from V and 10 bases from J, with 11 bases between. Germline CDR1 reads PRHDT; CDR2 reads FYEKMQ (reference sequence). The CDR3 DNA is TGTGCCAGCAGCTCAAGCTATCACGAGCAGTTCTTC. It encodes CASSSSYHEQFF.

This clonotype is a singleton in its sample. The chain recombines TRBV7-3 with TRBJ1-1, with 8 bases aligning to TRBD1. The CDR3 has 15 amino acids. V was clipped by 1 base and J by 0 bases; unmatched bases: 1. Germline CDR1 SGHTA, CDR2 FQGTGA. CDR3 DNA sequence: TGTGCCAGCAGCTTAATGACAGGGGTGAACACTGAAGCTTTCTTT. Amino acid sequence: CASSLMTGVNTEAFF.

The V gene is TRBV12-3 or TRBV12-4, the J gene TRBJ2-1; TRBD1 matches at 8 bases. The junction had 9 bases not matched to a gene; V was cut back by 5 bases and J by 3 bases. The CDR3 totals 16 residues. The CDR3 loop reads CASSPGQVADYNEQFF. CDR3 DNA: TGTGCCAGCAGTCCGGGACAGGTGGCCGACTACAATGAGCAGTTCTTC.

The V gene is TRBV7-8, the J gene TRBJ2-3, with D tentatively TRBD1 (5 bases). Germline CDR1 SGHVS, CDR2 FQNEAQ. This CDR3 contains 14 residues. Trimming left V 7 bases short and J 5 bases short, with 16 bases between. CDR3 DNA sequence: TGTGCCAGCACCAAACAGGCCCCCGGAGATACGCAGTATTTT. This gives the protein CASTKQAPGDTQYF. Looking up the rest from reference TRBV7-8 and TRBJ2-3 gives the full variable domain: GAGVSQSPRYKVAKRGQDVALRCDPISGHVSLFWYQQALGQGPEFLTYFQNEAQLDKSGLPSDRFFAERPEGSVSTLKIQRTQQEDSAVYLCASTKQAPGDTQYFGPGTRLTVL.

The genes are TRBV7-9 and TRBJ1-6, with D uncertain. Germline CDR1 reads SEHNR; CDR2 reads FQNEAQ (reference sequence). V lost 1 base and J lost 7, with 8 bases in between. The CDR3 consists of 14 residues. This CDR3 reads CASSLGTDNSPLHF. The CDR3, as DNA: TGTGCCAGCAGCTTAGGGACGGACAATTCACCCCTCCACTTT.

The chain has TRBV19 and TRBJ1-3; the match to TRBD1 covers 7 bases. In germline, CDR1 is LNHDA, CDR2 SQIVND (reference sequence). The V segment lost 3 bases and the J segment 4 bases; nucleotides outside the gene matches: 3. The length of the CDR3 is 14 residues. The CDR3 bases are TGTGCCAGTAGTATCGGGACAGAAGGAAACACCATATATTTT. Protein sequence: CASSIGTEGNTIYF.

The V call is TRBV20-1, the J call TRBJ2-7; 13 bases match TRBD2. The CDR3 sequence is 14 residues long. Germline V gene data show CDR1 as DFQATT and CDR2 as SNEGSKA (reference sequence). V shed 4 bases and J 10 bases; nucleotides not matched to a gene: 10. CDR3 bases: TGCAGTGCTAAAACCGGGACTAGCGGGGCCGTACAGTACTTC. This sequence encodes CSAKTGTSGAVQYF.

V gene TRBV2 combines with J gene TRBJ2-7, with 9 bases matching TRBD2. CDR3 length: 14 residues. CDR1 is SNHLY and CDR2 is FYNNEI in the germline V gene. Trimming removed 3 bases from V and 6 bases from J; junction bases left unmatched: 6. The CDR3 is CASSEAGGPTEQYF. The CDR3 coding sequence is TGTGCCAGCAGTGAGGCGGGAGGGCCTACCGAGCAGTACTTC.

V usage is TRBV7-2 and J usage is TRBJ2-3; tentatively, D is TRBD2 (5 bases). V was trimmed by 6 bases and J by 0 bases, leaving 13 bases between them. Germline CDR1 is SGHTA and CDR2 is FQGNSA. The CDR3 sequence is 15 residues long. The CDR3 region has the DNA TGTGCCAGCAGACCCACTAGTGCTAGCACAGATACGCAGTATTTT. This sequence encodes CASRPTSASTDTQYF.

The chain employs TRBV12-3 or TRBV12-4 and TRBJ2-7; no clear D. The CDR3 has 13 residues. Trimming cost V 6 bases and J 3 bases, with 12 bases left between them. This CDR3 reads CASSFGPHYEQYF. The CDR3 region has the DNA TGTGCCAGCAGCTTTGGGCCGCACTACGAGCAGTACTTC.